This record covers a single TCR beta chain. Its specificity is not known. This entry is derived from a study of CD8 T cells in ankylosing spondylitis. This CDR3 spans 15 amino acids. Germline V gene lookup returns CDR1 MGHDK and CDR2 SYGVNS. V was pared by 2 bases and J by 2 bases, with 3 bases of the junction left unmatched. In making TCR beta libraries, quantitative 5'-RACE with molecular barcodes was used. Using its own MiXCR run on the 5' RACE reads, TCRdb lists one record per CDR3 protein. This sample carries roughly 440,000 distinct CDR3 sequences, more than 15% of them seen once, and the ten largest clones take about 0.94%. General observations from the study: Past research had described some motif variants in reactive arthritis synovial fluid and blood. Made up of eight highly homologous variants, a TCR beta motif appeared characteristic of ankylosing spondylitis blood. Clones linked to the disease showed a CD8+ phenotype. They occurred at relatively low frequencies in peripheral blood.

V is TRBV25-1 and J is TRBJ1-3; 7 bases agree with TRBD1. The TCR originated in a male donor with ankylosing spondylitis. The sample was blood, either unsorted or a sorted T cell fraction (not recorded which). The CDR3 DNA sequence: TGTGCCAGCAGTGAACAGGGGGAAACTGGAAACACCATATATTTT. It is translated as CASSEQGETGNTIYF.